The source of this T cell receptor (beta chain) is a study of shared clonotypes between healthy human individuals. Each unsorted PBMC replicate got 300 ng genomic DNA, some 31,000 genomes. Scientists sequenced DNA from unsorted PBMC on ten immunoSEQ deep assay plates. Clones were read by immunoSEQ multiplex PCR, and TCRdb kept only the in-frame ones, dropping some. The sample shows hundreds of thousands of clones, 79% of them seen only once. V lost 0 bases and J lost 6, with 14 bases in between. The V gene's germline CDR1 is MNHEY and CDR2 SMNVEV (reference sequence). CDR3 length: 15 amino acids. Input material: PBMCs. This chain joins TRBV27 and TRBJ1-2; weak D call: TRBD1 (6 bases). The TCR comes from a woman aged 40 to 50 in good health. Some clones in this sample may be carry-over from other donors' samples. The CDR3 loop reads CASSLSRRGGNGYTF. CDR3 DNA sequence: TGTGCCAGCAGTTTATCCCGCCGAGGGGGGAATGGCTACACCTTC.